Listed here are 5 T cell receptor beta chains from one sample, sequenced in a study of CD8 T cells in Susac syndrome. The RNA, about 0.5 to 1 ug, was put through reverse transcription using random hexamers. TCRdb passed the immunoSEQ multiplex PCR reads through MiXCR, listing each CDR3 protein once. The table lists roughly 130,000 distinct CDR3 sequences, about 96% of them singletons, with over 0.1% in the top ten. The sample consisted of CD4+ T cells from PBMCs. The receptors were gathered from a human donor in good health.

The rearrangement joins TRBV28 to TRBJ2-5; 7 nucleotides match TRBD2. Germline V lookup: CDR1 MDHEN, CDR2 SYDVKM. Trimming cost V 6 bases and J 5 bases; bases outside gene matches: 6. The CDR3 has 13 residues. The CDR3 coding sequence is TGTGCCAGCAGGGGAGGGGTGGCGGAGACCCAGTACTTC. Translating it yields CASRGGVAETQYF.

V and J are TRBV6-2 or TRBV6-3 and TRBJ2-7, with a possible D match to TRBD2 (5 bases). CDR3 length: 13 residues. V gave up 8 bases and J gave up 3 bases, with 14 bases separating them. Germline V gene sequence: CDR1 MNHEY, CDR2 SVGEGT. The DNA of the CDR3 is TGTGCCAGCGCAGCATTTAGCGTCTACGAGCAGTACTTC. Amino acid sequence: CASAAFSVYEQYF.

The count of this clonotype is one. This sequence joins TRBV29-1 and TRBJ1-1, with 7 bases fitting TRBD1. The V gene's germline CDR1 is SQVTM and CDR2 ANQGSEA. This CDR3 comprises 13 residues. With V trimmed by 1 base and J by 4 bases, 3 bases remained unmatched. Here the CDR3 DNA reads TGCAGCGTTGAAGTAGACAGGGCCACTGAAGCTTTCTTT. It yields the protein CSVEVDRATEAFF.

The genes are TRBV29-1 and TRBJ1-2; D gene uncertain. Trimming stripped 4 bases from V and 8 bases from J, with 14 bases between. CDR3 length equals 12 residues. Germline lookup yields CDR1 SQVTM and CDR2 ANQGSEA. The CDR3: CSVAPSEAGYTF. The CDR3 DNA follows: TGCAGCGTTGCTCCCTCGGAGGCGGGCTACACCTTC.

The CDR3 region is CASSRANTGELFF. In nucleotides, the CDR3 is TGTGCCAGCAGCCGCGCCAACACCGGGGAGCTGTTTTTT. The chain has TRBV3-1 and TRBJ2-2; D not certain. Deletions cut 4 bases from V and 2 bases from J, with 5 bases between. Germline values: CDR1 LGHDT, CDR2 YNNKEL (reference sequence). CDR3 length: 13 amino acids.